The 24 T cell receptor beta chains below were found in one sample sequenced in a study of metastatic and nonmetastatic thyroid tumors. Thyroid surgery had not been preceded by any treatment in any patient. MiXCR reprocessed the PCR reads for TCRdb. The profile shows approximately 86,000 clones, roughly an eighth of them singletons. The specimen sequenced was tumor tissue. The receptor set was obtained from a female donor with papillary thyroid cancer or a benign thyroid nodule (not recorded which). Some clones in this sample may be carry-over from other donors' samples.

This clone was found many times. The CDR3 sequence is CASSSSGRDQETQYF. For the CDR3, the DNA is TGTGCCAGCAGCTCAAGTGGCAGAGACCAAGAGACCCAGTACTTC. This chain joins TRBV7-9 and TRBJ2-5; the D is unclear. V was shortened by 4 bases and J by 0 bases, with 12 bases between the two germline ends. This CDR3 contains 15 residues. Germline V gene lookup returns CDR1 SEHNR and CDR2 FQNEAQ (reference sequence). The complete variable domain, with remaining parts taken from reference TRBV7-9 and TRBJ2-5, reads DTGVSQNPRHKITKRGQNVTFRCDPISEHNRLYWYRQTLGQGPEFLTYFQNEAQLEKSRLLSDRFSAERPKGSFSTLEIQRTEQGDSAMYLCASSSSGRDQETQYFGPGTRLLVL.

Regarding this clone: The junction departs from germline at one end; a sequencing error may be responsible. Other nucleotide sequences in the sample specify the same CDR3. The chain employs TRBV13 and TRBJ1-2; D might be TRBD1 (6 bases). Germline-derived CDR1 and CDR2 are PRHDT and FYEKMQ (reference sequence). This CDR3 comprises 16 residues. The DNA of the CDR3 is TGTGCCAGCAGCCCGAGGCCGACAGGTGCTGACTATGGCTACACCTTT. Amino acids: CASSPRPTGADYGYTF.

Worth noting for this clone: A read error is possible here, since a much larger clone lies one base away. In the same sample, other DNA sequences code for this CDR3. The J gene is TRBJ2-1, the V gene TRBV20-1, with D possibly matching TRBD2 (5 bases). V was shortened by 6 bases and J by 5 bases, with 14 bases between the two germline ends. CDR3 size: 13 residues. Looked up from germline, CDR1 is DFQATT and CDR2 is SNEGSKA (reference sequence). CDR3 residues: CSAATRSHNEQFF. DNA for the CDR3: TGCAGTGCCGCTACTAGGAGTCACAATGAGCAGTTCTTC.

The chain recombines TRBV20-1 with TRBJ2-2, with 10 nucleotides matching TRBD2. CDR3 length: 17 amino acids. In germline, CDR1 is DFQATT, CDR2 SNEGSKA (reference sequence). Unmatched junction bases numbered 7, after V lost 0 bases and J lost 3 bases. CDR3 coding DNA: TGCAGTGCTAGAGATACGGAAGCGGGAGGGGACACCGGGGAGCTGTTTTTT. Translating gives CSARDTEAGGDTGELFF.

This clone was recorded many times. This chain links TRBV5-1 with TRBJ2-1; D is undetermined. CDR1 SGHRS and CDR2 YFSETQ come from the germline V gene. Trimming stripped 5 bases from V and 6 bases from J, with 12 bases between. This CDR3 region has 13 residues. This chain's CDR3 is CASRHRTSNEQFF. The DNA for the CDR3 is TGCGCCAGCAGGCATAGAACATCCAATGAGCAGTTCTTC.

With respect to this clone: Given a much more abundant clone one base away, this may be a read error. The CDR3 coding sequence is TGTGCCAGCAGCTTAGCGGGAGGGTGGTTGGATGAGCAGTTCTTC. This codes for CASSLAGGWLDEQFF. The chain combines TRBV7-2 with TRBJ2-1; TRBD2 agrees at 7 bases. The trim removed 0 bases at V and 8 bases at J, leaving 7 bases unmatched. The CDR3 spans 15 residues. Germline V gene sequence: CDR1 SGHTA, CDR2 FQGNSA.

This clone came up many times. The V gene is TRBV6-1, the J gene TRBJ2-7; D gene unclear. This CDR3 spans 13 amino acids. Germline CDR1 is MNHNS and CDR2 is SASEGT. The V end lost 3 bases, the J end lost 3 bases, and 9 bases lay between the germline ends. The DNA of the CDR3 is TGTGCCAGCAGTGAGGCTACAAACTACGAGCAGTACTTC. Translation gives CASSEATNYEQYF.

In its sample, this clone was seen many times. The chain links TRBV20-1 to TRBJ2-7, with TRBD2 identical over 8 bases. This CDR3 region has 12 residues. J was trimmed by 7 bases and V by 3 bases; bases with no gene match: 5. Germline lookup yields CDR1 DFQATT and CDR2 SNEGSKA (reference sequence). The CDR3 loop reads CSASGRAWEQYF. CDR3 bases: TGCAGTGCTAGCGGGAGGGCCTGGGAGCAGTACTTC.

This clone was recorded many times. The chain links TRBV20-1 to TRBJ2-3; D possibly corresponds to TRBD2 (5 bases). Germline V gene data show CDR1 as DFQATT and CDR2 as SNEGSKA (reference sequence). This CDR3 has 13 residues. Trimming cost V 6 bases and J 0 bases, with 10 bases left between them. The CDR3, as DNA: TGCAGTGCCTTCAGCGGCAGCACAGATACGCAGTATTTT. Protein sequence: CSAFSGSTDTQYF.

On this clone: This is likely a read error, given that the CDR3 carries no conserved phenylalanine or tryptophan at its end. This CDR3 reads CASSLDRSSYEQYL. The DNA for the CDR3 is TGTGCCAGCAGCTTGGACAGGAGCTCCTACGAGCAGTACCTC. The V call is TRBV6-1, the J call TRBJ2-7, with 7 nucleotides matching TRBD1. Looked up from germline, CDR1 is MNHNS and CDR2 is SASEGT. The CDR3 runs 14 residues. V shed 6 bases, J shed 0 bases, and the junction held 5 bases outside the gene matches.

This clone was picked up many times. CDR3 in amino acids: CASSLEGQYTDTQYF. CDR3 bases: TGCGCCAGCAGCTTGGAGGGACAGTACACAGATACGCAGTATTTT. This chain links TRBV5-1 with TRBJ2-3; 7 bases map to TRBD1. The J segment lost 2 bases and the V segment lost 0 bases, leaving 3 bases of the junction unmatched. This CDR3 has 15 amino acids. CDR1 SGHRS and CDR2 YFSETQ come from the germline V gene. The variable domain in full, with the rest retrieved from reference TRBV5-1 and TRBJ2-3, is KAGVTQTPRYLIKTRGQQVTLSCSPISGHRSVSWYQQTPGQGLQFLFEYFSETQRNKGNFPGRFSGRQFSNSRSEMNVSTLELGDSALYLCASSLEGQYTDTQYFGPGTRLTVL.

Worth noting for this clone: This may arise from a read error, as a much more abundant clone is one base away. The chain recombines TRBV7-8 with TRBJ2-1, with unresolved D. The length of the CDR3 is 17 residues. Germline V CDR1 and CDR2: SGHVS, FQNEAQ. The V gene lost 4 bases and the J gene lost 6 bases, with 22 bases spanning the gap. The CDR3 spells CASSSQFGPVIGNEQFF. DNA of the CDR3: TGTGCCAGCAGCTCGCAGTTTGGGCCAGTAATAGGCAATGAGCAGTTCTTC.

This clone was detected many times. The V call is TRBV6-4, the J call TRBJ1-1; D uncertain. The CDR3 runs 13 residues. The germline V gene encodes CDR1 MRHNA and CDR2 SNTAGT. The CDR3 sequence: CACSKVLGTEAFF. The CDR3 coding sequence is TGTGCGTGCAGTAAGGTTTTGGGGACTGAAGCTTTCTTT.

Concerning this clone: A read error may explain this, as a much larger clone is one base away. The rearrangement links TRBV10-3 to TRBJ2-1, with 14 positions matching TRBD2. CDR3 size: 19 residues. Germline CDR1 is ENHRY and CDR2 is SYGVKD. The CDR3 region has the DNA TGTGCCATCATTGAGTCGACCGTGAGGGGGACTAGCGGGAGAAATGAGCAGTTCTTC. Protein product: CAIIESTVRGTSGRNEQFF.

This clone was picked up many times. This chain joins TRBV7-2 and TRBJ2-4, with D possibly being TRBD2 (5 bases). Per the germline V gene, CDR1 is SGHTA and CDR2 is FQGNSA. CDR3 length equals 16 residues. The V gene lost 3 bases and the J gene lost 0 bases, with 12 bases spanning the gap. The CDR3 DNA is TGTGCCAGCAGCTTCGGACGGGGATTAGCCAAAAACATTCAGTACTTC. Encoded protein: CASSFGRGLAKNIQYF.

This clone was observed a handful of times. The junction shows a germline mismatch at one end, possibly a read error. The CDR3 DNA reads TGTGCCAGCACTATGGCGAGGGGGACGGGCTCACACCTCCACTTT. It is translated as CASTMARGTGSHLHF. The gene calls are TRBV6-1 and TRBJ1-6, with a possible D match to TRBD1 (6 bases). CDR1 MNHNS and CDR2 SASEGT come from the germline V gene. The CDR3 length is 15 residues.

This clone was seen at least ten times. The chain links TRBV5-1 to TRBJ2-7; TRBD2 aligns across 10 bases. This CDR3 is built from 14 residues. The germline gives CDR1 SGHRS, CDR2 YFSETQ. Losses at the gene ends were 5 bases for V and 6 bases for J; bases not matched to a gene: 8. CDR3 protein: CASRGIAGGLEQYF. CDR3 DNA: TGCGCCAGCAGGGGGATAGCGGGAGGTCTCGAGCAGTACTTC.

This chain joins TRBV6-6 and TRBJ1-4; D not resolved. The CDR3 loop spans 15 amino acids. Germline V CDR1 and CDR2: MNHNY, SVGAGI (reference sequence). V was cut by 2 bases and J by 2 bases, with 9 bases left in between. The CDR3 region is CASSYNIGTNEKLFF. The DNA of the CDR3 is TGTGCCAGCAGTTACAACATAGGGACTAATGAAAAACTGTTTTTT.

This clone was picked up a small number of times. A read error is possible here, since a much larger clone lies one base away. The genes are TRBV28 and TRBJ2-2; either TRBD1 or TRBD2 may fit D (5 bases each). V was trimmed by 7 bases and J by 6 bases, leaving 9 bases between them. This CDR3 has 12 residues. The V gene's germline CDR1 is MDHEN and CDR2 SYDVKM. CDR3 DNA: TGTGCCAGCATCGTGGGACCCGGGGAGCTGTTTTTT. Translation gives CASIVGPGELFF.

Points on this clone: A read error may be the cause here, since a much bigger clone is one base away. Other DNA variants within this sample encode the same CDR3. V and J are TRBV20-1 and TRBJ1-3; TRBD1 might be the D (6 bases). The ends were cut back, 3 bases at V and 14 bases at J, with 14 bases in the middle. CDR1 DFQATT and CDR2 SNEGSKA come from the germline V gene (reference sequence). The CDR3 runs to 11 residues. The CDR3 region is CSASMGQHLYF. CDR3 coding DNA: TGCAGTGCTAGTATGGGACAACATCTATATTTT.

This clone was detected a few times. A much larger clone lies a single base off, so this may be a read error. This chain links TRBV2 with TRBJ1-2; TRBD1 might be the D (5 bases). Looked up from germline, CDR1 is SNHLY and CDR2 is FYNNEI. V was shortened by 6 bases and J by 3 bases, with 23 bases between the two germline ends. This CDR3 has 17 amino acids. CDR3 DNA sequence: TGTGCCAGCAGCGAGAGGTCTTACCAGCAAGGGGACTATGGCTACACCTTC. This gives the protein CASSERSYQQGDYGYTF.

The chain is built from TRBV2 and TRBJ2-5; possible D gene TRBD2, 6 bases. The V end was cut by 3 bases, the J end by 2 bases, with 16 bases between. From germline, CDR1 is SNHLY and CDR2 FYNNEI. The CDR3 is 16 amino acids. CDR3 bases: TGTGCCAGCAGTGACACCTGGGTAGCGGAGCAAGAGACCCAGTACTTC. Residues: CASSDTWVAEQETQYF.

This clone occurred many times. The J gene is TRBJ2-1, the V gene TRBV12-3 or TRBV12-4, with TRBD1 matching 9 bases. V lost 6 bases and J lost 5; bases outside the gene matches: 2. There are 13 residues in the CDR3. CDR3 coding DNA: TGTGCCAGCAGGCGGACAGGGGACAATGAGCAGTTCTTC. As protein: CASRRTGDNEQFF.

This clone was picked up many times. The CDR3 loop is CASRGTGDQPQHF. Here the CDR3 DNA reads TGTGCCAGCAGGGGGACAGGGGATCAGCCCCAGCATTTT. The chain links TRBV2 to TRBJ1-5; TRBD1 matches 10 bases. The CDR3 is made up of 13 amino acids. Per germline, CDR1 SNHLY and CDR2 FYNNEI. Losses at the gene ends were 6 bases for V and 5 bases for J; bases not matched to a gene: 1.